The rows below give T cell receptor beta chains drawn from one sample of a study of technical replicates of blood from several donors. TCRdb's copy holds only in-frame clones and misses some; the assay was immunoSEQ multiplex PCR. The sample holds 100,000 or so clones; about 96% are singletons and the top ten take roughly 0.36%. The sequencing sample was made of T cells isolated from PBMCs. Source of these receptors: a human donor in good health. The CDR3 runs from the conserved cysteine through the conserved F or W. The D gene is left open where the match is weak. Clone size is given for some rows only: seen once, a few or many times, or a class if the clone is expanded.

clone_size	d_call	v_call	j_call	cdr3_nt	cdr3_aa
.	TRBD1	TRBV27	TRBJ1-1	TGTGCCAGCAGTCCGGGACAGGGGGCCATGAACACTGAAGCTTTCTTT	CASSPGQGAMNTEAFF
.	.	TRBV5-6	TRBJ1-2	TGTGCCAGCAGCTTGGAGGGGCCAGGCCGATCCCCTAACTATGGCTACACCTTC	CASSLEGPGRSPNYGYTF
.	TRBD1	TRBV5-4	TRBJ1-1	TGTGCCAGCAGCCTGGACAGGAATGAAGCTTTCTTT	CASSLDRNEAFF
.	TRBD2	TRBV4-2	TRBJ2-7	TGTGCCAGCAGCCAAGATCCGGGACTAGCGGGAGAACGGGAGCAGTACTTC	CASSQDPGLAGEREQYF
once	.	TRBV28	TRBJ2-3	TGTGCCAGCGAATACCGAGGAGCAGATACGCAGTATTTT	CASEYRGADTQYF
.	.	TRBV7-7	TRBJ2-3	TGTGCTAGCAGCTTAGGAAGCGGAGTTGGCACAGATACGCAGTATTTT	CASSLGSGVGTDTQYF
.	.	TRBV6-4	TRBJ2-3	TGTGCCAGCAGTGACGGAGGGGCGGCAGATACGCAGTATTTT	CASSDGGAADTQYF
.	.	TRBV19	TRBJ2-6	TGTGCCAGTAGTCCCCTGTGGCGGATCGGTGGGGCCAACGTCCTGACTTTC	CASSPLWRIGGANVLTF
.	TRBD2	TRBV6-5	TRBJ2-1	TGTGCCAGCAGTTACGGGGCGGGAGCCGATGAGCAGTTCTTC	CASSYGAGADEQFF
once	.	TRBV15	TRBJ1-1	TGTGCCACCAGTCCTACTCGATATGAAGCTTTCTTT	CATSPTRYEAFF
.	TRBD2	TRBV12-5	TRBJ2-5	TGTGCTAGCGTACCAGCGGGAGTTCGCAAAGAGACCCAGTACTTC	CASVPAGVRKETQYF
.	.	TRBV19	TRBJ1-4	TGTGCCAGTAAGGTTGAAGGACTTAATGAAAAACTGTTTTTT	CASKVEGLNEKLFF
.	.	TRBV28	TRBJ1-1	TGTGCCAGCAGTTCACCCCTCGCAGGGCTGGACACTGAAGCTTTCTTT	CASSSPLAGLDTEAFF
.	TRBD1	TRBV28	TRBJ2-2	TGTGCCAGCAAGGGACAGGGGGCTTACACCGGGGAGCTGTTTTTT	CASKGQGAYTGELFF
.	.	TRBV13	TRBJ1-3	TGTGCCAGCAGCTTAGTATCCGGAAACACCATATATTTT	CASSLVSGNTIYF
few	.	TRBV10-1	TRBJ1-1	TGCGCCAGCAGTGAGTCGCGAGGGGGCACTGAAGCTTTCTTT	CASSESRGGTEAFF
.	TRBD1	TRBV6-1	TRBJ1-4	TGTGCCAGCAGTGAAACTGGACAGGGGGCGTTAAATGAAAAACTGTTTTTT	CASSETGQGALNEKLFF
.	.	TRBV7-9	TRBJ2-7	TGTGCCAGCAGCCTCGACAACAAAGGCTACGAGCAGTACTTC	CASSLDNKGYEQYF
.	TRBD1	TRBV19	TRBJ2-3	TGTGCCAGTAGCCCCGACAGGGAGGATACGCAGTATTTT	CASSPDREDTQYF
.	TRBD2	TRBV5-4	TRBJ2-1	TGTGCCAGCAGCCAAGGACTAGGGGAGTTCTTC	CASSQGLGEFF
.	TRBD1	TRBV5-1	TRBJ2-6	TGCGCCAGCAGCTTGGCAGGGGGCGCTGAGGGGGCCAACGTCCTGACTTTC	CASSLAGGAEGANVLTF
once	.	TRBV19	TRBJ1-5	TGTGCCAGTAGTATTACTGGGGAGGGTCAGCCCCAGCATTTT	CASSITGEGQPQHF
.	TRBD1	TRBV5-6	TRBJ1-3	TGTGCCAGCAGCTCCCGGGACAGGGGTGGGTCTGGAAACACCATATATTTT	CASSSRDRGGSGNTIYF
.	TRBD1	TRBV5-8	TRBJ2-3	TGTGCCAGCAGCACAGGGGGATTCGGCACAGATACGCAGTATTTT	CASSTGGFGTDTQYF
.	TRBD2	TRBV6-5	TRBJ2-1	TGTGCCAGCAGTTACGGACTAGCGGATGGCGGCAATGAGCAGTTCTTC	CASSYGLADGGNEQFF
.	TRBD2	TRBV6-5	TRBJ2-7	TGTGCCAGCAGGTCGCTAGCGGGTTCATTTTACGAGCAGTACTTC	CASRSLAGSFYEQYF
.	.	TRBV11-3	TRBJ1-2	TGTGCCAGCAGCACACTAGGGGCAGGGGCCTTATCCAACTATGGCTACACCTTC	CASSTLGAGALSNYGYTF
.	.	TRBV7-9	TRBJ2-1	TGTGCCAGCAGGCCTACTTCGGGTGAGCAGTTCTTC	CASRPTSGEQFF
.	.	TRBV6-1	TRBJ2-1	TGTGCCAGCAGTGAAGGGGCCCGGGGTGAGCAGTTCTTC	CASSEGARGEQFF
.	TRBD2	TRBV29-1	TRBJ2-7	TGCAGCGTTGCTGGGGAGGGACTCGAGCAGTACTTC	CSVAGEGLEQYF
.	.	TRBV6-5	TRBJ2-1	TGTGCCAGCAGCCTCGCCGGGAGAAACCCCCATGAGCAGTTCTTC	CASSLAGRNPHEQFF
.	TRBD2	TRBV28	TRBJ2-7	TGTGCCAGCAACCCAGTAGGGACTAGCTACGAGCAGTACTTC	CASNPVGTSYEQYF
.	.	TRBV4-2	TRBJ1-1	TGTGCCAGCAGGCCAGGGGCTACAATGAACACTGAAGCTTTCTTT	CASRPGATMNTEAFF
once	.	TRBV28	TRBJ1-2	TGTGCCAGCAGTTTTCCGTCAGGACAGCCTTATGGCTACACCTTC	CASSFPSGQPYGYTF
.	TRBD1	TRBV30	TRBJ1-2	TGTGCCTGGAGTTACGGACAGGGGAAAACTAACTATGGCTACACCTTC	CAWSYGQGKTNYGYTF
.	TRBD2	TRBV7-6	TRBJ2-7	TGTGCCAGCAGCTTAGGAGGACTAGCGGGAGAATTTCGGTGGGAGCAGTACTTC	CASSLGGLAGEFRWEQYF
.	TRBD1	TRBV9	TRBJ2-1	TGTGCCAGCAGCGCAGACAGGGGATTATCCTACAATGAGCAGTTCTTC	CASSADRGLSYNEQFF
.	.	TRBV29-1	TRBJ2-7	TGCAGCGTTACAGGGTTCTACGGACAGTACTTC	CSVTGFYGQYF
.	TRBD2	TRBV18	TRBJ2-7	TGTGCCAGCTCACCACCCCTGCGGGAGGGCCGTTACGAGCAGTACTTC	CASSPPLREGRYEQYF
.	.	TRBV6-5	TRBJ1-5	TGTGCCAGCAGCCCCCCGGGAGGGAGGGAGCCCCAGCATTTT	CASSPPGGREPQHF
.	.	TRBV7-3	TRBJ1-2	TGTGCCAGCAGCTTAGTGGGGGGCTATGGCTACACCTTC	CASSLVGGYGYTF
once	TRBD1	TRBV5-6	TRBJ1-1	TGTGCCAGCAGCTCACCGGGACAGGGTCCCCTTGGCACTGAAGCTTTCTTT	CASSSPGQGPLGTEAFF
.	TRBD1	TRBV2	TRBJ2-7	TGTGCCAGCAGTGAGAGACAGGGTCTCTACGAGCAGTACTTC	CASSERQGLYEQYF
.	TRBD1	TRBV5-1	TRBJ2-2	TGCGCCAGCAGCGTGGACAGGGGCGCTAGGGGCACCGGGGAGCTGTTTTTT	CASSVDRGARGTGELFF
.	.	TRBV7-2	TRBJ2-7	TGTGCCAGCAGCCCGCGGGCAGGTCGCTCCTACGAGCAGTACTTC	CASSPRAGRSYEQYF
once	.	TRBV11-3	TRBJ1-1	TGTGCCAGCAGCTTCCTACGGGGCACTGAAGCTTTCTTT	CASSFLRGTEAFF
once	.	TRBV5-4	TRBJ2-7	TGTGCCAGCAGCTTCGACAGACACCCCTACGAGCAGTACTTC	CASSFDRHPYEQYF
.	TRBD2	TRBV10-3	TRBJ2-1	TGTGCCGCCTCTGGGCTAGCGGGTCCTGGCAATGAGCAGTTCTTC	CAASGLAGPGNEQFF
.	.	TRBV10-3	TRBJ2-5	TGTGCCATCAGTGAGTCAAGACTAGAAGAGACCCAGTACTTC	CAISESRLEETQYF
.	.	TRBV14	TRBJ2-1	TGTGCCAGCAGCCAAGCTTCTAGCCACAATGAGCAGTTCTTC	CASSQASSHNEQFF
once	.	TRBV5-1	TRBJ2-7	TGCGCCAGCAGCCCAGGCTACGAGCAGTACTTC	CASSPGYEQYF
.	.	TRBV7-2	TRBJ2-5	TGTGCCTCCGGGAGAATCAGAGAGACCCAGTACTTC	CASGRIRETQYF
.	TRBD2	TRBV25-1	TRBJ2-2	TGTGCCAGCAGTGAAACGCGGGAGATAGGGACCGGGGAGCTGTTTTTT	CASSETREIGTGELFF
.	.	TRBV7-9	TRBJ1-2	TGTGCCAGCAGCTTATTTGACGACCGGGGGAGCTACACCTTC	CASSLFDDRGSYTF
.	.	TRBV19	TRBJ1-1	TGTGCCAGTAGTCTTCAGGGTAAAGCTGAAGCTTTCTTT	CASSLQGKAEAFF
.	TRBD2	TRBV5-1	TRBJ2-4	TGCGCCAGCAGCTCCCTACGAGCGGGAGGGTTGAACATTCAGTACTTC	CASSSLRAGGLNIQYF
.	.	TRBV5-4	TRBJ2-7	TGTGCCAGCAGCTCCGAACAGGGCCACTACGAGCAGTACTTC	CASSSEQGHYEQYF
.	.	TRBV15	TRBJ2-5	TGTGCCACCAGCAGAGATCGGCAGGGGTTTATTCGGGAGACCCAGTACTTC	CATSRDRQGFIRETQYF
.	.	TRBV6-5	TRBJ2-2	TGTGCCAGCAGTTTTGACAGGAGGAACACCGGGGAGCTGTTTTTT	CASSFDRRNTGELFF